The rows below give T cell receptor beta chains drawn from one sample of a study of blood T cell repertoires in COVID-19. The assay was immunoSEQ multiplex PCR, and TCRdb's table has in-frame clones only and misses some. This repertoire shows over 110,000 clones, roughly 84% found once; its top ten account for 10% to 13%. Sequenced material: peripheral blood. The receptors come from a man between 60 and 70 years old with active or convalescent COVID-19. CDR3s include the opening cysteine and the closing phenylalanine or tryptophan. Fields, in order: V gene, D gene, J gene, clone size, CDR3 DNA, CDR3 protein. D genes are given only for firm matches. Part of the rows lack a size; the others show once, few, many or a class for expanded clones.

V: TRBV5-1
D: TRBD1
J: TRBJ2-5
size: NA
DNA: TGCGCCAGCAGCTTACCGGGACAGGGGGCGGAGACCCAGTACTTC
CDR3: CASSLPGQGAETQYF

V: TRBV11-2
D: NA
J: TRBJ1-2
size: NA
DNA: TGTGCCAGCAGCTTAGTGCAGCGGTCTGGCGGCTACACCTTC
CDR3: CASSLVQRSGGYTF

V: TRBV11-3
D: NA
J: TRBJ1-2
size: NA
DNA: TGTGCCAGCAGCAAAGGGAGTACTGGCGGCTACACCTTC
CDR3: CASSKGSTGGYTF

V: TRBV6-2/TRBV6-3
D: NA
J: TRBJ2-3
size: once
DNA: TGTGCCAGTAGTGACCTACCAGGGTTTCGCCCAGATACGCAGTATTTT
CDR3: CASSDLPGFRPDTQYF

V: TRBV28
D: TRBD1
J: TRBJ1-2
size: NA
DNA: TGTGCCATCACAGCGGGACAGGGGGCGCCGACCTATGGCTACACCTTC
CDR3: CAITAGQGAPTYGYTF

V: TRBV5-5
D: NA
J: TRBJ2-7
size: NA
DNA: TGTGCCAGCAGCTCGTGGACTTCCCATTACGAGCAGTACTTC
CDR3: CASSSWTSHYEQYF

V: TRBV18
D: NA
J: TRBJ1-4
size: NA
DNA: TGTGCCAGCTCACAAGGGACTGCAACTAATGAAAAACTGTTTTTT
CDR3: CASSQGTATNEKLFF

V: TRBV27
D: NA
J: TRBJ2-1
size: NA
DNA: TGTGCCAGCAGTTTTACCAGGCCCCATGAGCAGTTCTTC
CDR3: CASSFTRPHEQFF

V: TRBV7-9
D: TRBD1
J: TRBJ1-4
size: NA
DNA: TGTGCCAGCAGCTTAGACGGGACAGGAACTGAAAAACTGTTTTTT
CDR3: CASSLDGTGTEKLFF

V: TRBV24-1
D: TRBD1
J: TRBJ1-2
size: NA
DNA: TGTGCCACCAGTGAGAATACCGGGACAGATGGCTACACCTTC
CDR3: CATSENTGTDGYTF

V: TRBV18
D: NA
J: TRBJ1-2
size: NA
DNA: TGTGCCAGCTCACCCGGACAGCATTTAAACTATGGCTACACCTTC
CDR3: CASSPGQHLNYGYTF

V: TRBV11-3
D: NA
J: TRBJ2-5
size: NA
DNA: TGTGCCAGCAGCTTAGGCACCAGGCTGGAGACCCAGTACTTC
CDR3: CASSLGTRLETQYF

V: TRBV6-6
D: NA
J: TRBJ2-2
size: once
DNA: TGTGCCAGCACCCAGACAGCGAACACCGGGGAGCTGTTTTTT
CDR3: CASTQTANTGELFF

V: TRBV7-8
D: NA
J: TRBJ2-2
size: NA
DNA: TGTGCCAGCAGCCCCACAGGAGCCGACACCGGGGAGCTGTTTTTT
CDR3: CASSPTGADTGELFF

V: TRBV19
D: TRBD1
J: TRBJ1-3
size: few
DNA: TGTGCCAGCAACCGAGGACAGGGACGGTCTGGAAACACCATATATTTT
CDR3: CASNRGQGRSGNTIYF

V: TRBV7-6
D: NA
J: TRBJ1-1
size: NA
DNA: TGTGCCAGCAGCTTATACGGGGGGAATGGGGCTGAAGCTTTCTTT
CDR3: CASSLYGGNGAEAFF

V: TRBV7-2
D: TRBD2
J: TRBJ2-4
size: NA
DNA: TGTGCCAGCAGCTTAGGATTAGCGGGGGGGAACATTCAGTACTTC
CDR3: CASSLGLAGGNIQYF

V: TRBV5-1
D: NA
J: TRBJ2-4
size: NA
DNA: TGCGCCAGCAGCTTGGGTTCGCGGAACAAAAACATTCAGTACTTC
CDR3: CASSLGSRNKNIQYF

V: TRBV5-1
D: TRBD1
J: TRBJ1-1
size: NA
DNA: TGCGCCAGCAGCCGGACAGGAATGAACACTGAAGCTTTCTTT
CDR3: CASSRTGMNTEAFF

V: TRBV30
D: TRBD1
J: TRBJ1-1
size: NA
DNA: TGTGCCTGGAGCAACCCAGACAGGGCGAACACTGAAGCTTTCTTT
CDR3: CAWSNPDRANTEAFF

V: TRBV29-1
D: NA
J: TRBJ1-5
size: once
DNA: TGCAGCGTTGCGTCAGGGTGGGATCAGCCCCAGCATTTT
CDR3: CSVASGWDQPQHF

V: TRBV6-5
D: NA
J: TRBJ1-1
size: NA
DNA: TGTGCCAACTCACGCCAGAGGAGAACTGAAGCTTTCTTT
CDR3: CANSRQRRTEAFF

V: TRBV19
D: TRBD1
J: TRBJ1-1
size: few
DNA: TGTGCCAGTAGGGTCAAGGGACAGGGGGACACTGAAGCTTTCTTT
CDR3: CASRVKGQGDTEAFF

V: TRBV24-1
D: TRBD2
J: TRBJ2-1
size: few
DNA: TGTGCCACCAGTGGACCTATAGCGGGAGAGTCCTACAATGAGCAGTTCTTC
CDR3: CATSGPIAGESYNEQFF

V: TRBV18
D: TRBD1
J: TRBJ2-3
size: NA
DNA: TGTGCCAGCTCAAACGACAGGGCTAGAGATACGCAGTATTTT
CDR3: CASSNDRARDTQYF

V: TRBV6-2/TRBV6-3
D: TRBD1
J: TRBJ1-2
size: NA
DNA: TGTGCCAGCAGTTACTCTCGACAGGGGGATAACTATGGCTACACCTTC
CDR3: CASSYSRQGDNYGYTF

V: TRBV19
D: NA
J: TRBJ1-1
size: once
DNA: TGTGCCAGTAACGATCAAGGGGTGATGAACACTGAAGCTTTCTTT
CDR3: CASNDQGVMNTEAFF

V: TRBV6-2/TRBV6-3
D: TRBD1
J: TRBJ2-5
size: NA
DNA: TGTGCCAGCAGTTACCTCGCCGGCCGGACAGGGAAGACCCAGTACTTC
CDR3: CASSYLAGRTGKTQYF

V: TRBV19
D: TRBD2
J: TRBJ2-1
size: NA
DNA: TGTGCCAGTAGTATCACGGGGACTAACTACAATGAGCAGTTCTTC
CDR3: CASSITGTNYNEQFF

V: TRBV11-2
D: NA
J: TRBJ2-1
size: NA
DNA: TGTGCCAGCAGCTTAGATGGGCCATACACAGATGAGCAGTTCTTC
CDR3: CASSLDGPYTDEQFF

V: TRBV6-5
D: NA
J: TRBJ1-4
size: NA
DNA: TGTGCCAGCAGTTTTCCAGGGCAGGAAAAACTGTTTTTT
CDR3: CASSFPGQEKLFF

V: TRBV18
D: NA
J: TRBJ1-1
size: NA
DNA: TGTGCCAGCTCACCCGGTCTGGGGGGAGGGCAAAACACTGAAGCTTTCTTT
CDR3: CASSPGLGGGQNTEAFF

V: TRBV27
D: NA
J: TRBJ1-1
size: NA
DNA: TGTGCCAGCAGTTTCCGACAGGCCAACGGCGCTGAAGCTTTCTTT
CDR3: CASSFRQANGAEAFF

V: TRBV29-1
D: TRBD1
J: TRBJ1-2
size: few
DNA: TGCAGCGTTCAGGGGGCCTATGGCTACACCTTC
CDR3: CSVQGAYGYTF

V: TRBV9
D: TRBD2
J: TRBJ2-7
size: NA
DNA: TGTGCCAGCAGCGGTAGCGGGGGGGCTTCCTACGAGCAGTACTTC
CDR3: CASSGSGGASYEQYF

V: TRBV7-9
D: TRBD1
J: TRBJ1-1
size: NA
DNA: TGTGCCAGCAGGCCGGGACAGGGGAACACTGAAGCTTTCTTT
CDR3: CASRPGQGNTEAFF

V: TRBV6-4
D: TRBD1
J: TRBJ2-1
size: few
DNA: TGTGCCAGCGGGCTGGAGACAGGGGGCGTGGATGAGCAGTTCTTC
CDR3: CASGLETGGVDEQFF

V: TRBV21-1
D: NA
J: TRBJ1-2
size: NA
DNA: TGTGCCAGCAGCAAAGCGCAGAGGTTAGGCTACTATGGCTACACCTTC
CDR3: CASSKAQRLGYYGYTF

V: TRBV7-8
D: TRBD1
J: TRBJ1-6
size: NA
DNA: TGTGCCAGCAGCTGGACAGGGCAGAACTCACCCCTCCACTTT
CDR3: CASSWTGQNSPLHF

V: TRBV12-5
D: NA
J: TRBJ1-3
size: NA
DNA: TGTGCTAGTGGTTTGTGGTCGGTAAACACCATATATTTT
CDR3: CASGLWSVNTIYF